These 10 T cell receptor beta chains share one sample of origin, sequenced in a study of blood T cell repertoires in COVID-19. Sequencing was performed with immunoSEQ multiplex PCR; in TCRdb, only in-frame clones are kept and a portion is missing. Here the sample spans some 150,000 clones, 84% being singletons. Input material: peripheral blood. All receptors come from a human donor in a cohort sampled during active COVID-19.

The V gene is TRBV7-9, the J gene TRBJ2-7; the D gene is possibly TRBD1 (5 bases). The CDR3 is 12 amino acids. The germline V gene has CDR1 SEHNR and CDR2 FQNEAQ (reference sequence). With 4 bases removed from V and 7 bases from J, the gap between germline ends came to 11 bases. CDR3 protein: CASSSGWREQYF. In DNA form, the CDR3 reads TGTGCCAGCAGCTCAGGGTGGCGGGAGCAGTACTTC.

The V call is TRBV6-6, the J call TRBJ1-1; D unclear. V lost 6 bases, J lost 1 base, and 15 bases lay in between. Per germline, CDR1 MNHNY and CDR2 SVGAGI (reference sequence). The length of the CDR3 is 15 residues. CDR3 residues: CASRPTPTSNTEAFF. CDR3 DNA sequence: TGTGCCAGCAGACCCACCCCGACATCGAACACTGAAGCTTTCTTT.

A word on this clone: One junction end disagrees with the germline gene, perhaps due to a read error. The chain has TRBV5-1 and TRBJ1-3; a possible D gene is TRBD1 (5 bases). Germline V CDR1 and CDR2: SGHRS, YFSETQ. The CDR3 contains 19 residues. CDR3 residues: CASSLALRGHGSSGNTIYF. Here the CDR3 DNA reads TGCGCCAGCAGTTTGGCATTGCGGGGCCATGGAAGCTCTGGAAACACCATATATTTT.

The table lists this clone with many counts. The V and J genes are TRBV2 and TRBJ1-3, with 11 bases that match TRBD1. The CDR3 is 16 amino acids. Germline V lookup: CDR1 SNHLY, CDR2 FYNNEI. V lost 4 bases, J lost 4 bases, and 6 bases stayed unmatched. The CDR3 nucleotides read TGTGCCAGCAGTGGAGGACAGGGGGCGCGGGGAAACACCATATATTTT. Its translation: CASSGGQGARGNTIYF.

V usage is TRBV11-3 and J usage is TRBJ1-1, with 7 bases lining up with TRBD1. The CDR3 extends over 15 amino acids. Germline V CDR1 and CDR2: SGHNT, YENEEA. Trimming cost V 8 bases and J 1 base; bases outside gene matches: 10. As DNA, the CDR3 is TGTGCCAGCCGGGTTAGGGGGCGCGGGAACACTGAAGCTTTCTTT. It specifies CASRVRGRGNTEAFF.

The gene calls are TRBV27 and TRBJ1-6; D is undetermined. The CDR3 contains 14 residues. Trimming took 1 base from V and 7 from J, leaving 8 bases between them. Germline V gene sequence: CDR1 MNHEY, CDR2 SMNVEV (reference sequence). CDR3 coding DNA: TGTGCCAGCAGTTTATGGGTCGGGAATTCACCCCTCCACTTT. This codes for CASSLWVGNSPLHF.

This sequence joins TRBV7-3 and TRBJ1-6; no reliable D call. This CDR3 is 15 amino acids long. The germline V gene encodes CDR1 SGHTA and CDR2 FQGTGA. V gave up 0 bases and J gave up 5 bases, with 8 bases separating them. The CDR3 bases are TGTGCCAGCAGCTTAACCGGCGGTGATAATTCACCCCTCCACTTT. Its protein product is CASSLTGGDNSPLHF.

The chain joins TRBV4-3 to TRBJ1-4, with D tentatively TRBD1 (5 bases). From germline, CDR1 is LGHNA and CDR2 YSLEER. The V and J ends lost 5 bases and 5 bases respectively, with 12 bases between them. This CDR3 comprises 14 residues. CDR3 amino acids: CASSERGGNEKLFF. The CDR3, as DNA: TGCGCCAGCAGCGAACGGGGGGGGAATGAAAAACTGTTTTTT.

In this sample, this clone turned up a few times. The rearrangement links TRBV9 to TRBJ1-4, with TRBD1 matching 8 bases. The CDR3 length is 14 residues. With 4 bases clipped from V and 6 bases from J, the junction kept 5 bases outside the gene matches. From germline, CDR1 is SGDLS and CDR2 YYNGEE. Here the CDR3 reads CASSPGGSYEKLFF. DNA of the CDR3: TGTGCCAGCAGCCCAGGGGGCTCATATGAAAAACTGTTTTTT.

This chain uses TRBV9 with TRBJ2-1; 11 nucleotides line up with TRBD2. The CDR3 length is 15 residues. Germline V lookup: CDR1 SGDLS, CDR2 YYNGEE. The J segment lost 5 bases and the V segment lost 0 bases, leaving 1 base of the junction unmatched. CDR3 protein: CASSVVAGGNNEQFF. CDR3 DNA: TGTGCCAGCAGCGTAGTAGCGGGGGGGAACAATGAGCAGTTCTTC.